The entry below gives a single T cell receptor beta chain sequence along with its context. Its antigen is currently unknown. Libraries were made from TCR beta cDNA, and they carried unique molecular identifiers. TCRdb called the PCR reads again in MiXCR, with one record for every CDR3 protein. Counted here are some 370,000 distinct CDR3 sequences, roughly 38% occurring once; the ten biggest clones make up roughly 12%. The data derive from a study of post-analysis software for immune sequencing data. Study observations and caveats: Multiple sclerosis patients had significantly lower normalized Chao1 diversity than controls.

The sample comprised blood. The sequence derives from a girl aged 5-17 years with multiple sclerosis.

The CDR3 region has the DNA TGCGCCAGCAGCTTGGCTCCCGGACTATACAATGAGCAGTTCTTC. As protein: CASSLAPGLYNEQFF. The chain uses TRBV5-1 and TRBJ2-1; possible D gene TRBD2, 6 bases. The ends were cut back, 0 bases at V and 4 bases at J, with 11 bases in the middle. The CDR3 sequence is 15 residues long. Germline lookup yields CDR1 SGHRS and CDR2 YFSETQ.